A selection of T cell receptor beta chains follows, all from one sample in a study of T cells in Graves' hyperthyroidism and ophthalmopathy. TCRdb fed the multiplex PCR reads into MiXCR, producing one record per CDR3 protein. The table includes about 560,000 distinct CDR3 sequences, around 13% detected once. Sequences were obtained from blood. The receptors derive from a woman aged 40 to 49 with Graves' hyperthyroidism. CDR3s include the opening cysteine and the closing phenylalanine or tryptophan. The D gene is left open where the match is weak. Size values are once, few and many counts, or a class for expanded clones, and some rows have none.

v_gene: TRBV9
j_gene: TRBJ2-3
abundance: many
d_gene: NA
CDR3aa: CASSVRPNPRRSTDTQYF
CDR3nt: TGTGCCAGCAGCGTACGTCCAAACCCTCGCCGGTCCACAGATACGCAGTATTTT

v_gene: TRBV18
j_gene: TRBJ2-2
abundance: few
d_gene: TRBD1
CDR3aa: CASSPSGQTFTTIVTGELFF
CDR3nt: TGTGCCAGCTCACCCTCGGGACAGACTTTCACGACAATTGTTACCGGGGAGCTGTTTTTT

v_gene: TRBV5-5
j_gene: TRBJ2-1
abundance: NA
d_gene: TRBD1
CDR3aa: CASQGGTGGYNEQFF
CDR3nt: TGTGCCAGCCAAGGAGGGACAGGGGGATACAATGAGCAGTTCTTC

v_gene: TRBV28
j_gene: TRBJ1-4
abundance: many
d_gene: TRBD1
CDR3aa: CASSQRTGVATNEKLFF
CDR3nt: TGTGCCAGCAGCCAAAGGACAGGAGTAGCAACTAATGAAAAACTGTTTTTT

v_gene: TRBV7-9
j_gene: TRBJ1-1
abundance: many
d_gene: NA
CDR3aa: CASNRRGPNTEAFF
CDR3nt: TGTGCCAGCAATCGCAGGGGACCGAACACTGAAGCTTTCTTT

v_gene: TRBV6-6
j_gene: TRBJ2-1
abundance: few
d_gene: TRBD2
CDR3aa: CASSYGTGGLAGYNEQFF
CDR3nt: TGTGCCAGCAGTTACGGGACAGGGGGACTAGCGGGATACAATGAGCAGTTCTTC

v_gene: TRBV20-1
j_gene: TRBJ2-1
abundance: many
d_gene: TRBD2
CDR3aa: CSASLPLAGVGNEQFF
CDR3nt: TGCAGTGCTAGTCTCCCCCTAGCGGGAGTCGGTAATGAGCAGTTCTTC

v_gene: TRBV3-1
j_gene: TRBJ2-2
abundance: many
d_gene: NA
CDR3aa: CASSQASGTGELFF
CDR3nt: TGTGCCAGCAGCCAAGCTTCGGGCACCGGGGAGCTGTTTTTT

v_gene: TRBV5-1
j_gene: TRBJ1-6
abundance: few
d_gene: NA
CDR3aa: CAGSLSQDSSPLHF
CDR3nt: TGCGCCGGCAGCTTGTCGCAGGATAGTTCACCCCTCCACTTT

v_gene: TRBV6-2/TRBV6-3
j_gene: TRBJ1-4
abundance: NA
d_gene: TRBD1
CDR3aa: CASSQLTGTVEKLSF
CDR3nt: TGTGCCAGCAGCCAGCTAACCGGGACAGTGGAAAAACTGTCTTTT

v_gene: TRBV12-3/TRBV12-4
j_gene: TRBJ2-1
abundance: many
d_gene: TRBD2
CDR3aa: CASSGPGLAEAGSSYNEQFF
CDR3nt: TGTGCCAGCAGTGGACCGGGACTAGCGGAGGCTGGAAGCTCCTACAATGAGCAGTTCTTC

v_gene: TRBV12-5
j_gene: TRBJ2-5
abundance: NA
d_gene: NA
CDR3aa: CASGLDRSPQYF
CDR3nt: TGTGCTAGTGGTCTTGACAGGTCCCCCCAGTACTTC

v_gene: TRBV20-1
j_gene: TRBJ2-3
abundance: many
d_gene: NA
CDR3aa: CSARFDGPDTQYF
CDR3nt: TGCAGTGCTAGATTCGATGGTCCAGATACGCAGTATTTT

v_gene: TRBV28
j_gene: TRBJ1-1
abundance: NA
d_gene: NA
CDR3aa: CAGRKFKTSYQGEAFF
CDR3nt: TGTGCCGGCAGAAAGTTTAAAACCTCGTATCAGGGGGAAGCTTTCTTT

v_gene: TRBV20-1
j_gene: TRBJ1-4
abundance: NA
d_gene: NA
CDR3aa: CSAMNRTNEKLVF
CDR3nt: TGCAGTGCTATGAACAGGACTAATGAAAAACTGGTTTTT

v_gene: TRBV11-3
j_gene: TRBJ2-1
abundance: many
d_gene: TRBD1
CDR3aa: CASSLITGAGSYNEQFF
CDR3nt: TGTGCCAGCAGCCTTATTACAGGGGCGGGTTCCTACAATGAGCAGTTCTTC

v_gene: TRBV10-3
j_gene: TRBJ2-2
abundance: NA
d_gene: TRBD1
CDR3aa: CAITPGQITGELFF
CDR3nt: TGTGCCATCACGCCGGGACAGATCACCGGGGAGCTGTTTTTT

v_gene: TRBV7-7
j_gene: TRBJ2-3
abundance: NA
d_gene: NA
CDR3aa: CASSLEFNRGTQYF
CDR3nt: TGTGCTAGCAGCTTAGAGTTTAACCGGGGTACGCAGTATTTT

v_gene: TRBV6-1
j_gene: TRBJ1-1
abundance: many
d_gene: NA
CDR3aa: CASMQQSNTEAFF
CDR3nt: TGTGCCAGCATGCAACAATCGAACACTGAAGCTTTCTTT

v_gene: TRBV12-3/TRBV12-4
j_gene: TRBJ2-1
abundance: many
d_gene: NA
CDR3aa: CASSFGPNPHNEQFF
CDR3nt: TGTGCCAGCAGTTTCGGACCAAATCCCCACAATGAGCAGTTCTTC

v_gene: TRBV28
j_gene: TRBJ1-1
abundance: many
d_gene: TRBD1
CDR3aa: CASSLGGTGGSTEAFF
CDR3nt: TGTGCCAGCAGTTTAGGTGGGACAGGGGGCAGTACTGAAGCTTTCTTT

v_gene: TRBV3-1
j_gene: TRBJ1-4
abundance: few
d_gene: TRBD1
CDR3aa: CASSHRQGVGEKLFF
CDR3nt: TGTGCCAGCAGCCACCGACAGGGTGTTGGTGAAAAACTGTTTTTT

v_gene: TRBV5-6
j_gene: TRBJ2-7
abundance: once
d_gene: TRBD2
CDR3aa: CASSFGQGLAGPYEQYF
CDR3nt: TGTGCCAGCAGCTTCGGACAGGGACTAGCGGGACCCTACGAGCAGTACTTC

v_gene: TRBV15
j_gene: TRBJ1-5
abundance: few
d_gene: TRBD1
CDR3aa: CATSSDRDNSQPQHF
CDR3nt: TGTGCCACCAGCAGCGACAGGGACAACAGTCAGCCCCAGCATTTT

v_gene: TRBV20-1
j_gene: TRBJ2-7
abundance: many
d_gene: TRBD1
CDR3aa: CSATGGAPYEQYF
CDR3nt: TGCAGTGCCACAGGGGGCGCTCCCTACGAGCAGTACTTC

v_gene: TRBV11-3
j_gene: TRBJ2-7
abundance: many
d_gene: TRBD2
CDR3aa: CASSPGRGGSYEQYF
CDR3nt: TGTGCCAGCAGTCCGGGTCGCGGGGGCTCCTACGAGCAGTACTTC

v_gene: TRBV12-3/TRBV12-4
j_gene: TRBJ2-2
abundance: NA
d_gene: NA
CDR3aa: CASSFKARTGELFF
CDR3nt: TGTGCCAGCAGTTTTAAAGCAAGAACCGGGGAGCTGTTTTTT

v_gene: TRBV28
j_gene: TRBJ1-2
abundance: few
d_gene: TRBD1
CDR3aa: CASNAGQGNYGYTF
CDR3nt: TGTGCCAGCAATGCCGGACAGGGAAACTATGGCTACACCTTC

v_gene: TRBV28
j_gene: TRBJ2-4
abundance: NA
d_gene: NA
CDR3aa: CASSIRTPSIQYF
CDR3nt: TGTGCCAGCAGTATTCGGACACCCTCAATTCAGTACTTC

v_gene: TRBV19
j_gene: TRBJ2-1
abundance: NA
d_gene: TRBD1
CDR3aa: CASRNRGNEQFF
CDR3nt: TGTGCCAGTAGAAACAGGGGTAATGAGCAGTTCTTC

v_gene: TRBV7-3
j_gene: TRBJ2-4
abundance: few
d_gene: TRBD1
CDR3aa: CASSLGQGASAAKNIQYF
CDR3nt: TGTGCCAGCAGCTTGGGACAGGGGGCATCAGCGGCCAAAAACATTCAGTACTTC

v_gene: TRBV20-1
j_gene: TRBJ2-1
abundance: many
d_gene: TRBD2
CDR3aa: CSADKASGTYYNEQFF
CDR3nt: TGCAGTGCCGATAAGGCTAGCGGGACCTACTACAATGAGCAGTTCTTC

v_gene: TRBV18
j_gene: TRBJ2-7
abundance: many
d_gene: TRBD1
CDR3aa: CASSLGQGGSEQYF
CDR3nt: TGTGCCAGCTCACTAGGACAGGGGGGCAGCGAGCAGTACTTC

v_gene: TRBV10-1
j_gene: TRBJ2-2
abundance: many
d_gene: NA
CDR3aa: CASSESGIPTGELFF
CDR3nt: TGCGCCAGCAGTGAGTCCGGGATTCCTACCGGGGAGCTGTTTTTT

v_gene: TRBV27
j_gene: TRBJ2-2
abundance: NA
d_gene: NA
CDR3aa: CASSLNAGELFF
CDR3nt: TGTGCCAGCTCCCTTAACGCCGGGGAGCTGTTTTTT